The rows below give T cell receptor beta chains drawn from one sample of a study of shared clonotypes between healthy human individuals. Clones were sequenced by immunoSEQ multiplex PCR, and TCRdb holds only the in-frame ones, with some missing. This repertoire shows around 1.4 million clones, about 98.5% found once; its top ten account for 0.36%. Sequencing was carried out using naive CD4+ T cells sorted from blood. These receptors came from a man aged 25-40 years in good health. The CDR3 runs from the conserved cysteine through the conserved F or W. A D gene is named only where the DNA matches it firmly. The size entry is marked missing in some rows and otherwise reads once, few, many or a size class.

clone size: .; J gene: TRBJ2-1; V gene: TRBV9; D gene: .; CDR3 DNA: TGTGCCAGCAGCGCCCGGGACGGCTTAAGCTCCTACAATGAGCAGTTCTTC; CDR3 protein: CASSARDGLSSYNEQFF
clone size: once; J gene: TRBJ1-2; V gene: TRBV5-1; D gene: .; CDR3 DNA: TGCGCCAGCAGCTTGGTGTTGGACAGCCGGTGGGGTGGCTACACCTTC; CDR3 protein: CASSLVLDSRWGGYTF
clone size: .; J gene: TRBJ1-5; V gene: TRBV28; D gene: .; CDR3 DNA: TGTGCCAGCAGACAGTCGGGGGAGGGCGGTCAGCCCCAGCATTTT; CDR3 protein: CASRQSGEGGQPQHF
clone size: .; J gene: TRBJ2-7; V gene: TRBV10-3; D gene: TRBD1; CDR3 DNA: TGTGCCATCAGTGCTTTTACACAGGGGGATATCGAGCAGTACTTC; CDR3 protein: CAISAFTQGDIEQYF
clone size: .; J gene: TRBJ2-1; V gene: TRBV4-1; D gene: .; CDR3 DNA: TGCGCCAGCAGCCCAGTCCTAGCGAACAATGAGCAGTTCTTC; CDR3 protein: CASSPVLANNEQFF
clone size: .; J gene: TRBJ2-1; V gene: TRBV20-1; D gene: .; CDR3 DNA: TGCAGTGCCCACGGCGGGGTTGAGCAGTTCTTC; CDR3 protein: CSAHGGVEQFF
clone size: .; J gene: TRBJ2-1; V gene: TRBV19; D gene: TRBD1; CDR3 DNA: TGTGCCAGTACCTGGACAGGGGAATACAATGAGCAGTTCTTC; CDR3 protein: CASTWTGEYNEQFF
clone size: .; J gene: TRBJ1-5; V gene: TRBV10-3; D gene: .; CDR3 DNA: TGTGCCATCAGTGGGGTAGGGAGTAGCAATCAGCCCCAGCATTTT; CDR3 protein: CAISGVGSSNQPQHF
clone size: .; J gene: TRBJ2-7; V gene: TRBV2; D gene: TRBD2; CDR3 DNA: TGTGCCAGCCGGGGGCGGGAGGGTGGCGAGCAGTACTTC; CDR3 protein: CASRGREGGEQYF
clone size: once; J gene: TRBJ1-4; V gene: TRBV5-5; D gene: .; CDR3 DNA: TGTGCCAGCAGCCTCAGGGGTACAAATGAAAAACTGTTTTTT; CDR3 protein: CASSLRGTNEKLFF
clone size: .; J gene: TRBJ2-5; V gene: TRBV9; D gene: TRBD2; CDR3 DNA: TGTGCCAGCAGCACGGGACTAGCGGTCCAAGAGACCCAGTACTTC; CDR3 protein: CASSTGLAVQETQYF
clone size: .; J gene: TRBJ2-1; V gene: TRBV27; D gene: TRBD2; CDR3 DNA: TGTGCCAGCAGTGGGGGGCCAGGGACTAGCGGGAGGGCCCTACCTAACAATGAGCAGTTCTTC; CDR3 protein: CASSGGPGTSGRALPNNEQFF
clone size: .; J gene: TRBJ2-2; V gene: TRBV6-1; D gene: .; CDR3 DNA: TGTGCCAGCAGTGCCCTATCCACAGCAGGGACCGGGGAGCTGTTTTTT; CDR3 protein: CASSALSTAGTGELFF
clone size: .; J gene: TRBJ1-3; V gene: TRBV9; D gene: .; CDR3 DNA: TGTGCCAGCTCAAGGGGGGCGGAAGGAAACACCATATATTTT; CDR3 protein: CASSRGAEGNTIYF
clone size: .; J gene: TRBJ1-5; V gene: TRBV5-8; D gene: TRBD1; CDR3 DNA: TGTGCCAGCAGCTTGAACAGGGGGCACCCCCAGCATTTT; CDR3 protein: CASSLNRGHPQHF
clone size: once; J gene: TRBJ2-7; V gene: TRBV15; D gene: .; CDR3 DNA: TGTGCCACCAGGGATGACACCTCGTCCTACGAGCAGTACTTC; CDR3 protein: CATRDDTSSYEQYF
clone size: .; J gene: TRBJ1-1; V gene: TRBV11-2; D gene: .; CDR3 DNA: TGTGCCAGCAGCTTAGCGGGGGCAAACACTGAAGCTTTCTTT; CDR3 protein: CASSLAGANTEAFF
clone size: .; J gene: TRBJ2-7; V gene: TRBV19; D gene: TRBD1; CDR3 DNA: TGTGCCAGTCCAACCGGGACAGGGGCCTCCTACGAGCAGTACTTC; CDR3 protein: CASPTGTGASYEQYF
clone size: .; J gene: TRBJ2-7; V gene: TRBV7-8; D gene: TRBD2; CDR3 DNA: TGTGCCAGCAGCTGGCTAGCGGGAGCTGCCAACGAGCAGTACTTC; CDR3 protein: CASSWLAGAANEQYF
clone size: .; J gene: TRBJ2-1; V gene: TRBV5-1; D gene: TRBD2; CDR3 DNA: TGCGCCAGCAGATCAGCGGGAAGCTCCTACAATGAGCAGTTCTTC; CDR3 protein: CASRSAGSSYNEQFF
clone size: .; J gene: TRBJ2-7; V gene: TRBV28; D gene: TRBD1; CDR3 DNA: TGTGCCAGCAGACGATCTCGGACAGGATCTAGGGAAGGGGCCTACGAGCAGTACTTC; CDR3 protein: CASRRSRTGSREGAYEQYF
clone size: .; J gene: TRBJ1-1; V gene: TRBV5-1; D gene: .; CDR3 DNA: TGCGCCAGCAGCTCCGAATCGAACACTGAAGCTTTCTTT; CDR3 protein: CASSSESNTEAFF
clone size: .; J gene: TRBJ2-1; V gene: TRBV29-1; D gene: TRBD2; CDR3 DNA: TGCAGCGTTGACGGGAGGGTGGATGAGCAGTTCTTC; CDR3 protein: CSVDGRVDEQFF
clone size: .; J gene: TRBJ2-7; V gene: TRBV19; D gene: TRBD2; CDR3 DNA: TGTGCCAGTAGTACCCGACTAGCGGGAGCGAGTGGTAGGTACGAGCAGTACTTC; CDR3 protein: CASSTRLAGASGRYEQYF
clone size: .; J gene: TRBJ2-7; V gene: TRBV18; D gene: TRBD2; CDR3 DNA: TGTGCCAGCTCAGCTAGCGGGACGTACGAGCAGTACTTC; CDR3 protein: CASSASGTYEQYF
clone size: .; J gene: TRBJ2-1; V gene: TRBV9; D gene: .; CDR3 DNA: TGTGCCAGCAGCGTACAAAGCAATGAGCAGTTCTTC; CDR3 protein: CASSVQSNEQFF
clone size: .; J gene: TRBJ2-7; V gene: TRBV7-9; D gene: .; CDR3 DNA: TGTGCCAGCAGCTTAGCGGCAGGGGGGTACGAGCAGTACTTC; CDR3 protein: CASSLAAGGYEQYF
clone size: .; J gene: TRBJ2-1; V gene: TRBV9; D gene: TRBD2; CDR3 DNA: TGTGCCAGCAGCTTTAGCGGGAACCTTTACAATGAGCAGTTCTTC; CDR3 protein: CASSFSGNLYNEQFF
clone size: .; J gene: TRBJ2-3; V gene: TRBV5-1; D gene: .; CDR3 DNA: TGCGCCAGCAGCCAACAGGACCCTAGCACAGATACGCAGTATTTT; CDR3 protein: CASSQQDPSTDTQYF
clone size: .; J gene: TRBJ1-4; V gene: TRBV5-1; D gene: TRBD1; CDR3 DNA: TGCGCCAGCAGCTTGCACCAGGGGGAAAGAGAAAAACTGTTTTTT; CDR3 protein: CASSLHQGEREKLFF
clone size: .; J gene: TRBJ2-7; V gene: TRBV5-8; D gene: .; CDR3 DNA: TGTGCCAGCAGCATCGACGGTTTCTCCTACGAGCAGTACTTC; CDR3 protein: CASSIDGFSYEQYF
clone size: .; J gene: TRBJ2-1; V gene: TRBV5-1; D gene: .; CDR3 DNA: TGCGCCAGCAGCTTGGTCGTTTTAGCCAATGAGCAGTTCTTC; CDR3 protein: CASSLVVLANEQFF
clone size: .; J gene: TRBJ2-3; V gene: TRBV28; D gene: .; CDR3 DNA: TGTGCCAGCAGTTTCTCCTTAGCAGATACGCAGTATTTT; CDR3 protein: CASSFSLADTQYF
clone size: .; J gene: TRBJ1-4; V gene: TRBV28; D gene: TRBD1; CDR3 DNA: TGTGCCAGCAGTTTTAATCGAGGACAGGGGGATCGGGAAAAACTGTTTTTT; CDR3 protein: CASSFNRGQGDREKLFF
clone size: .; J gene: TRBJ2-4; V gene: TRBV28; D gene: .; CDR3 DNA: TGTGCCAGCAGTACCCAGGGGCTGGGAAACATTCAGTACTTC; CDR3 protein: CASSTQGLGNIQYF
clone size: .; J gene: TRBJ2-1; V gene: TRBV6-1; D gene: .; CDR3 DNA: TGTGCCAGCAGTGAAGGGATTAAATATGAGCAGTTCTTC; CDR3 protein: CASSEGIKYEQFF
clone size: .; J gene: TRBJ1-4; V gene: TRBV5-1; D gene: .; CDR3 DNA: TGCGCCAGCGCCGGCGGCAGGGGTAATGAAAAACTGTTTTTT; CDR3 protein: CASAGGRGNEKLFF
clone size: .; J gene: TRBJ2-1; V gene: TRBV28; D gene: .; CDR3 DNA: TGTGCCAGCACATCCCTAGGTGGAAACGACGAGCAGTTCTTC; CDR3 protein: CASTSLGGNDEQFF
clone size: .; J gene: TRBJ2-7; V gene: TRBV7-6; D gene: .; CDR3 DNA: TGTGCCAGCAGCTTAAGGGTGTCGGGGTTGGCCGAGCAGTACTTC; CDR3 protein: CASSLRVSGLAEQYF
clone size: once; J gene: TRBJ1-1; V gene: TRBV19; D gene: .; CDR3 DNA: TGTGCCAGTAGTATAGGTGGAGCAGACACTGAAGCTTTCTTT; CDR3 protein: CASSIGGADTEAFF
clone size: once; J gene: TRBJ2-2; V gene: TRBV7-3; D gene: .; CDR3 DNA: TGTGCCAGCAGCCGATTTGCTACGAACACCGGGGAGCTGTTTTTT; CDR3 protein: CASSRFATNTGELFF
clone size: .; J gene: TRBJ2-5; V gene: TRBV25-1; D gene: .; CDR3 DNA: TGTGCCAGCAGTGGGTTGGAGACCCAGTACTTC; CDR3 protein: CASSGLETQYF
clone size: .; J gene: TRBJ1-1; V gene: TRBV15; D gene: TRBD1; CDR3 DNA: TGTGCCACCAGCAGAGTCACAGGCACAGGGGGCACTGAAGCTTTCTTT; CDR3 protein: CATSRVTGTGGTEAFF